This T cell receptor (beta chain) was captured by sequencing in a study of control samples from healthy donors and cancer patients. With 6 bases removed from V and 7 bases from J, the gap between germline ends came to 10 bases. Per germline, CDR1 LNHDA and CDR2 SQIVND (reference sequence). The CDR3 sequence is 12 residues long. Here immunoSEQ multiplex PCR was the method, and the copy in TCRdb shows in-frame clones only, minus some. The sample comprises 120,000 or so clones, roughly 84% of which are singletons, and about 8.7% rests with the top ten. This chain connects TRBV19 to TRBJ1-5; D uncertain. Sequenced material: blood. This receptor was identified in a man in his forties in good health. As DNA, the CDR3 is TGTGCCAGTAGCAACCCACCACAGCCCCAGCATTTT. Its translation: CASSNPPQPQHF.